A selection of T cell receptor beta chains follows, all from one sample in a study of blood T cell repertoires in COVID-19. Here immunoSEQ multiplex PCR was the method, and the copy in TCRdb shows in-frame clones only, minus some. The table lists more than 400,000 clones, 90% of them singletons. The specimen was PBMCs or T cells enriched from blood (not recorded which). All receptors derive from a man aged 18 to 29 who had recovered from COVID-19. Each CDR3 is given with its conserved first and last residue. D genes are given only for firm matches. Size is omitted from some rows. Given values are once, few, many or a class for expanded clones.

NA	NA	TRBV5-1	TRBJ1-1	CASSGGRTVNTEAFF	TGCGCCAGCAGCGGGGGCAGGACCGTGAACACTGAAGCTTTCTTT
NA	few	TRBV10-1	TRBJ2-2	CASSGTPGGELFF	TGCGCCAGCAGCGGGACTCCTGGGGGGGAGCTGTTTTTT
TRBD1	NA	TRBV9	TRBJ1-6	CASSAQTGGESPLHF	TGTGCCAGCAGCGCCCAAACAGGGGGGGAATCACCCCTCCACTTT
NA	NA	TRBV13	TRBJ2-7	CASSSPGQHEQYF	TGTGCCAGCAGCTCGCCGGGACAACACGAGCAGTACTTC
TRBD1	NA	TRBV13	TRBJ1-2	CASSPSYPGTGGSDGYTF	TGTGCCAGCAGCCCATCGTACCCCGGGACAGGGGGCTCGGATGGCTACACCTTC
TRBD1	NA	TRBV9	TRBJ2-1	CASSGGQGAYNEQFF	TGTGCCAGCAGCGGAGGACAGGGAGCATACAATGAGCAGTTCTTC
TRBD1	NA	TRBV7-9	TRBJ2-7	CASSPRTGQGASEQYF	TGTGCCAGCAGCCCGAGAACGGGACAGGGGGCGAGCGAGCAGTACTTC
TRBD2	NA	TRBV3-1/TRBV3-2	TRBJ2-5	CASSQSGTSGETQYF	TGTGCCAGCAGCCAATCCGGGACTAGCGGAGAGACCCAGTACTTC
NA	NA	TRBV3-1/TRBV3-2	TRBJ2-2	CASSRTDTGELFF	TGTGCCAGCAGCCGGACAGACACCGGGGAGCTGTTTTTT
NA	NA	TRBV30	TRBJ1-6	CAWTLGGGSPLHF	TGTGCCTGGACCCTAGGGGGGGGTTCACCCCTCCACTTT
NA	NA	TRBV5-6	TRBJ1-1	CASSTGMRAEAFF	TGTGCCAGCAGCACAGGGATGAGGGCTGAAGCTTTCTTT
TRBD2	NA	TRBV7-2	TRBJ2-7	CASSPRSGRPEQYF	TGTGCCAGCAGCCCCCGTAGCGGGAGGCCCGAGCAGTACTTC
NA	NA	TRBV28	TRBJ1-1	CASSLPRMNTEAFF	TGTGCCAGCAGTCTCCCCAGGATGAACACTGAAGCTTTCTTT
NA	NA	TRBV7-9	TRBJ1-6	CASSLVGVEDNSPLHF	TGTGCCAGCAGCTTAGTAGGGGTCGAGGATAATTCACCCCTCCACTTT
NA	NA	TRBV5-1	TRBJ1-6	CASRGQDNSPLHF	TGCGCCAGCCGGGGACAAGATAATTCACCCCTCCACTTT
TRBD2	once	TRBV25-1	TRBJ2-4	CASSEEASGRRMNIQYF	TGTGCCAGCAGTGAAGAGGCTAGCGGGAGACGGATGAACATTCAGTACTTC
TRBD2	NA	TRBV7-2	TRBJ2-2	CASSRLAGVGYTGELFF	TGTGCCAGCAGCCGTCTAGCGGGAGTTGGGTACACCGGGGAGCTGTTTTTT
TRBD1	NA	TRBV11-3	TRBJ1-6	CASSSRTGESSYNSPLHF	TGTGCCAGCAGCTCCAGGACAGGGGAGAGCTCCTATAATTCACCCCTCCACTTT
NA	NA	TRBV7-9	TRBJ1-1	CASSPDSTEAFF	TGTGCCAGCAGCCCGGACAGCACTGAAGCTTTCTTT
NA	NA	TRBV11-3	TRBJ2-3	CASSLDTQSTGTQYF	TGTGCCAGCAGCCTGGACACGCAGAGCACCGGTACGCAGTATTTT
NA	NA	TRBV6-5	TRBJ1-6	CASSRDSYSPLHF	TGTGCCAGCAGCCGAGACTCGTATTCACCCCTCCACTTT
TRBD2	NA	TRBV3-1/TRBV3-2	TRBJ2-1	CASSRGGRTWQFF	TGTGCCAGCAGCCGCGGGGGAAGGACCTGGCAGTTCTTC
TRBD1	NA	TRBV28	TRBJ2-7	CASSLGQGGYEQYF	TGTGCCAGCAGTTTAGGACAGGGTGGGTACGAGCAGTACTTC
TRBD1	NA	TRBV19	TRBJ1-6	CASSSGTGNSPLHF	TGTGCCAGTAGTTCCGGGACAGGGAATTCACCCCTCCACTTT
NA	NA	TRBV6-5	TRBJ2-7	CASAHPGLAYEQYF	TGTGCCAGCGCCCATCCAGGGTTAGCCTACGAGCAGTACTTC
TRBD1	NA	TRBV2	TRBJ2-1	CASSEKGAWANEQFF	TGTGCCAGCAGTGAAAAGGGGGCATGGGCTAATGAGCAGTTCTTC
NA	NA	TRBV19	TRBJ1-6	CASIATGLNSPLHF	TGTGCCAGTATCGCTACAGGGCTTAATTCACCCCTCCACTTT
TRBD2	NA	TRBV6-5	TRBJ2-3	CASSYSPSGSTDTQYF	TGTGCCAGCAGTTACTCCCCTAGCGGAAGCACAGATACGCAGTATTTT
TRBD1	NA	TRBV7-9	TRBJ1-6	CASSTGQVGYNSPLHF	TGTGCCAGCAGCACTGGACAGGTCGGATATAATTCACCCCTCCACTTT
TRBD1	once	TRBV2	TRBJ1-2	CASTTDRRNYGYTF	TGTGCCAGCACCACGGACAGGCGTAACTATGGCTACACCTTC
NA	NA	TRBV20-1	TRBJ2-5	CSASRRVGAGETQYF	TGCAGTGCTAGTCGACGGGTGGGAGCGGGCGAGACCCAGTACTTC
TRBD1	NA	TRBV27	TRBJ2-2	CASSPLQRTGLTGELFF	TGTGCCAGCAGTCCATTACAGAGGACAGGGCTTACCGGGGAGCTGTTTTTT
TRBD1	NA	TRBV5-6	TRBJ2-2	CASSSLTQGAGTGELFF	TGTGCCAGCAGCTCGCTTACACAGGGGGCCGGCACCGGGGAGCTGTTTTTT
TRBD2	NA	TRBV11-2	TRBJ2-7	CASSPGGGIYEQYF	TGTGCCAGCAGCCCCGGCGGGGGAATTTACGAGCAGTACTTC
NA	NA	TRBV19	TRBJ2-1	CASTPRGASTDEQFF	TGTGCCAGTACCCCCCGGGGGGCGAGTACGGATGAGCAGTTCTTC
TRBD1	NA	TRBV4-1	TRBJ1-2	CASSQEDRTLYGYTF	TGCGCCAGCAGCCAAGAGGACAGGACCCTCTATGGCTACACCTTC
NA	NA	TRBV7-3	TRBJ2-3	CASSPRGIGTDTQYF	TGTGCCAGCAGCCCACGAGGAATTGGCACAGATACGCAGTATTTT
TRBD1	NA	TRBV7-9	TRBJ1-1	CASSPGQGWAEAFF	TGTGCCAGCAGCCCGGGACAGGGGTGGGCTGAAGCTTTCTTT
NA	NA	TRBV7-8	TRBJ1-1	CASSLEATPSEAFF	TGTGCCAGCAGCTTAGAGGCGACACCGTCTGAAGCTTTCTTT
NA	NA	TRBV23-1	TRBJ1-2	CASSQSWGRDYGYTF	TGCGCCAGCAGTCAATCCTGGGGCCGGGACTATGGCTACACCTTC
TRBD2	once	TRBV25-1	TRBJ2-1	CASSELAGGIAYNEQFF	TGTGCCAGCAGTGAACTAGCGGGAGGGATCGCCTACAATGAGCAGTTCTTC
NA	once	TRBV18	TRBJ1-1	CASSPQGRVTEAFF	TGTGCCAGCTCACCACAGGGCAGGGTCACTGAAGCTTTCTTT
NA	NA	TRBV6-1	TRBJ1-3	CASRDRLPPWNTIYF	TGTGCCAGCCGTGACAGGCTTCCGCCCTGGAACACCATATATTTT
TRBD1	NA	TRBV28	TRBJ1-1	CASSFETGGQNTEAFF	TGTGCCAGCAGCTTCGAAACAGGGGGCCAGAACACTGAAGCTTTCTTT
NA	NA	TRBV9	TRBJ2-2	CASSALRTGELFF	TGTGCCAGCAGCGCTCTGAGAACCGGGGAGCTGTTTTTT
NA	few	TRBV6-1	TRBJ1-3	CASSETGGRGNTIYF	TGTGCCAGCAGTGAAACCGGGGGTCGGGGAAACACCATATATTTT
NA	NA	TRBV4-2	TRBJ1-2	CASSQDLGDGYTF	TGTGCCAGCAGCCAAGATTTAGGGGATGGCTACACCTTC
TRBD2	NA	TRBV10-2	TRBJ2-2	CASMKPSGSTGELFF	TGCGCCAGCATGAAGCCCAGCGGGAGCACCGGGGAGCTGTTTTTT
TRBD1	NA	TRBV27	TRBJ1-6	CASSLGTGTSPLHF	TGTGCCAGCAGTTTGGGGACAGGAACTTCACCCCTCCACTTT
TRBD1	NA	TRBV24-1	TRBJ1-1	CATSDPGGGNTEAFF	TGTGCCACCAGTGACCCGGGAGGGGGCAACACTGAAGCTTTCTTT
NA	once	TRBV4-1	TRBJ1-2	CASSQVGAGGTF	TGCGCCAGCAGCCAAGTTGGGGCAGGCGGCACCTTC
NA	NA	TRBV11-2	TRBJ2-7	CASASPAPEQYF	TGTGCCAGCGCTTCCCCCGCGCCCGAGCAGTACTTC
NA	NA	TRBV5-1	TRBJ2-1	CASSLTESSYNEQFF	TGCGCCAGCAGCTTAACAGAGAGCTCCTACAATGAGCAGTTCTTC